The 2 T cell receptor beta chains in this list originate from one sample, sequenced in a study of T cell responses to AZD1222 COVID-19 vaccine. The assay was immunoSEQ multiplex PCR, and TCRdb's table has in-frame clones only and misses some. The sample contains about 140,000 clones, about 88% of which appear only once. Specimen: peripheral blood, collected 28 days after the second AZD1222 dose. All receptors derive from an adult who received the AZD1222 COVID-19 vaccine.

This clone appeared once. The chain carries TRBV4-2 and TRBJ1-1; no firm D call. V was clipped by 4 bases and J by 4 bases, with 10 bases between them. The CDR3 length is 13 residues. Germline assignment: CDR1 LGHNA and CDR2 YNFKEQ. CDR3 DNA sequence: TGTGCCAGCAGCCTGCCTGGGGTCACTGAAGCTTTCTTT. It specifies CASSLPGVTEAFF.

The chain links TRBV21-1 to TRBJ2-7; the table's D call, TRBD1, has no DNA check behind it. TRBV21-1 is assigned pseudogene status. The CDR3 spans 13 residues. CDR3 protein: CASSKDSPYEQYF. CDR3 sequence (DNA): TGTGCCAGCAGCAAGGACAGTCCCTACGAGCAGTACTTC.